This TCR beta chain was documented in a study of early T cells in non-severe SARS-CoV-2 infection. Across the whole study: Bulk RNA taken from unsorted whole blood was sequenced, leaving chains unpaired. Overall study results and limits: Matching against VDJdb likely underestimated virus-specific expansions, favoring anti-spike CD8.

This CDR3 spans 15 amino acids. Trimming took off 4 bases at V and 0 bases at J, with 12 bases between the two ends. Germline-derived CDR1 and CDR2 are MNHNS and SASEGT. The library protocol tagged individual cDNA molecules with unique molecular identifiers. One entry per CDR3 protein results from TCRdb running MiXCR on the 5' RACE reads. Among around 59,000 distinct CDR3 sequences listed, 8.9% were seen once. This clonotype showed up just a few times. The antigen remains unidentified. This chain uses TRBV6-1 with TRBJ1-1, with D maybe TRBD1 (5 bases). The specimen was whole blood. The clonotype originates from an adult who was a healthcare worker with PCR-confirmed SARS-CoV-2 infection or an uninfected control (not recorded which). CDR3 DNA sequence: TGTGCCAGCAGTGGGGATCAGGGTATGAACACTGAAGCTTTCTTT. Its translation is CASSGDQGMNTEAFF.